The 32 T cell receptor beta chains in this list originate from one sample, sequenced in a study of post-analysis software for immune sequencing data. Study-wide points: Patients showed TRBV5-6, TRBV5-1 and TRBV20-1 among roughly 5 TRBV segments more frequent than in controls.

TCR beta cDNA libraries had unique molecular identifiers. TCRdb redid the calling of the PCR reads with MiXCR, one entry per CDR3 protein. The repertoire has roughly 870,000 distinct CDR3 sequences, roughly half of them found once; the top ten carry approximately 4.5%. For these TCRs, the target antigens are not known. Sequences were obtained from blood. These receptors were obtained from a girl under 18 with multiple sclerosis.

The chain carries TRBV3-1 and TRBJ2-2; TRBD2 aligns across 10 bases. The CDR3 runs 17 residues. Trimming at V came to 1 base and at J to 4 bases, leaving 6 bases not matched to a gene. The germline V gene has CDR1 LGHDT and CDR2 YNNKEL (reference sequence). In DNA form, the CDR3 reads TGTGCCAGCAGCCAAGTGATAGCGGGAGGACGCACCGGGGAGCTGTTTTTT. Translation gives CASSQVIAGGRTGELFF.

There are a few counts of this clonotype. The chain recombines TRBV7-6 with TRBJ2-1; 9 nucleotides match TRBD2. V was clipped by 5 bases and J by 4 bases; unmatched bases: 9. This CDR3 is 16 amino acids long. The germline V gene encodes CDR1 SGHVS and CDR2 FNYEAQ. This CDR3 reads CASSPGASGTYNEQFF. CDR3 sequence (DNA): TGTGCCAGCAGCCCCGGGGCTAGCGGGACTTACAATGAGCAGTTCTTC.

This sequence joins TRBV6-5 and TRBJ1-1; D gene ambiguous. Trimming removed 0 bases at V and 5 bases at J, with 7 bases between. In germline, CDR1 is MNHEY, CDR2 SVGAGI. This CDR3 has 13 amino acids. The CDR3 spells CASSYSTPTEAFF. CDR3 nucleotides: TGTGCCAGCAGTTACTCGACTCCGACTGAAGCTTTCTTT.

The gene calls are TRBV20-1 and TRBJ2-7; 12 nucleotides align to TRBD2. The CDR3 is 15 residues long. Germline V gene sequence: CDR1 DFQATT, CDR2 SNEGSKA (reference sequence). V lost 4 bases, J lost 5 bases, and 9 bases stayed unmatched. The CDR3 DNA follows: TGCAGTGCTACGAAAGAACTAGCGGGAGGACACGAGCAGTACTTC. It is translated as CSATKELAGGHEQYF.

This clonotype has only a few counts. The gene calls are TRBV10-3 and TRBJ2-5; D is uncertain. Trimming took 8 bases from V and 0 from J, leaving 13 bases between them. There are 14 residues in the CDR3. Germline V gene data show CDR1 as ENHRY and CDR2 as SYGVKD. The CDR3 DNA is TGTGCCATCCAATCTAGACGGGACCAAGAGACCCAGTACTTC. This encodes CAIQSRRDQETQYF.

The J gene is TRBJ2-5, the V gene TRBV7-9; maybe TRBD2 (6 bases). The CDR3 covers 15 residues. Trimming left V 5 bases short and J 2 bases short, with 15 bases between. Germline assignment: CDR1 SEHNR and CDR2 FQNEAQ (reference sequence). The CDR3 region is CASSPRGTIQETQYF. The CDR3 DNA sequence: TGTGCCAGCAGCCCCCGGGGGACGATACAAGAGACCCAGTACTTC.

J is TRBJ2-4 and V is TRBV18; D perhaps matches TRBD1 (6 bases). Trimming removed 4 bases from V and 8 bases from J, with 24 bases in between. The V gene's germline CDR1 is KGHSH and CDR2 LQKENI. The CDR3 contains 17 residues. The CDR3 DNA reads TGTGCCAGCTCACGCGTCCCCCGACAGGTTTTGACGGACATTCAGTACTTC. It translates to CASSRVPRQVLTDIQYF.

The chain couples TRBV5-5 to TRBJ2-3; 7 bases fit TRBD1. Trimming removed 5 bases from V and 1 base from J; junction bases left unmatched: 10. The CDR3 is 16 amino acids. From germline, CDR1 is SGHKS and CDR2 YYEKEE (reference sequence). The CDR3: CASRLTGATRTDTQYF. CDR3 bases: TGTGCCAGCAGACTAACAGGGGCCACCCGCACAGATACGCAGTATTTT.

The chain links TRBV7-3 to TRBJ1-5; TRBD1 might be the D (6 bases). Per the germline V gene, CDR1 is SGHTA and CDR2 is FQGTGA. CDR3 length: 17 amino acids. The V end was cut by 4 bases, the J end by 5 bases, with 21 bases between. The DNA for the CDR3 is TGTGCCAGCAGCTCTGTCCCGGGACAAGGGCGGGATCAGCCCCAGCATTTT. Amino acids: CASSSVPGQGRDQPQHF.

As regards this clonotype: One junction end disagrees with the germline gene, perhaps due to a read error. V gene TRBV4-1 combines with J gene TRBJ2-7, with D maybe TRBD2 (5 bases). This CDR3 comprises 16 residues. The germline V gene has CDR1 MGHRA and CDR2 YSYEKL. The CDR3 bases are TGCACCAGCAGCCAAGAGGGAGACCGACCTTATTACGAGCAGTACTTC. Encoded protein: CTSSQEGDRPYYEQYF.

This clonotype was recorded once. The chain employs TRBV11-2 and TRBJ2-1; 12 bases line up with TRBD2. With 5 bases clipped from V and 4 bases from J, the junction kept 9 bases outside the gene matches. Germline loops: CDR1 SGHAT, CDR2 FQNNGV. The CDR3 length is 17 residues. For the CDR3, the DNA is TGTGCCAGCAGCCGAGGGGCTAGCGGGGGGGGTTACAATGAGCAGTTCTTC. Its protein product is CASSRGASGGGYNEQFF.

This sequence joins TRBV5-1 and TRBJ2-1; D gene ambiguous. Germline loops: CDR1 SGHRS, CDR2 YFSETQ. The CDR3 covers 12 residues. V lost 3 bases, J lost 2 bases, and 3 bases lay in between. The CDR3 here is CASSWTYNEQFF. In DNA form, the CDR3 reads TGCGCCAGCAGCTGGACCTACAATGAGCAGTTCTTC. Full variable domain (missing parts from reference TRBV5-1 and TRBJ2-1): KAGVTQTPRYLIKTRGQQVTLSCSPISGHRSVSWYQQTPGQGLQFLFEYFSETQRNKGNFPGRFSGRQFSNSRSEMNVSTLELGDSALYLCASSWTYNEQFFGPGTRLTVL.

The V gene is TRBV5-5, the J gene TRBJ2-7, with D unresolved. Germline V gives CDR1 SGHKS, CDR2 YYEKEE (reference sequence). This CDR3 has 13 residues. V was clipped by 4 bases and J by 3 bases, with 11 bases between them. CDR3 sequence (DNA): TGTGCCAGCAGCATCGGGTCTAACTACGAGCAGTACTTC. Residues: CASSIGSNYEQYF.

This clonotype turned up a few times. J is TRBJ2-3 and V is TRBV7-9, with D possibly TRBD2 on 6 matching bases. Trimming left V 6 bases short and J 3 bases short, with 10 bases between. Germline V CDR1 and CDR2: SEHNR, FQNEAQ (reference sequence). The CDR3 loop spans 13 amino acids. The CDR3 DNA sequence: TGTGCCAGCAGTTCGACTAGGACAGATACGCAGTATTTT. It codes for CASSSTRTDTQYF.

J is TRBJ2-7 and V is TRBV6-6; D remains unclear. CDR1 is MNHNY and CDR2 is SVGAGI in the germline V gene (reference sequence). This CDR3 region has 13 residues. Trimming shortened V by 2 bases and J by 2 bases, and 7 bases separated the two germline ends. CDR3 sequence (DNA): TGTGCCAGCAGTTACAAGGACGCCTACGAGCAGTACTTC. Protein sequence: CASSYKDAYEQYF.

This clonotype has just one count. This chain joins TRBV12-3 or TRBV12-4 and TRBJ1-6; D might be TRBD1 (5 bases). CDR3 length: 13 residues. V dropped 7 bases and J dropped 10 bases, with 14 bases sitting between them. In nucleotides, the CDR3 is TGTGCCAGCATCTCACGTCAGGGATCACCCCTCCACTTT. Translating it yields CASISRQGSPLHF.

This clonotype was observed a handful of times. This chain links TRBV6-1 with TRBJ1-5; the D gene is possibly TRBD1 (5 bases). Deletions cut 7 bases from V and 7 bases from J, with 11 bases between. Germline lookup yields CDR1 MNHNS and CDR2 SASEGT. The CDR3 totals 12 residues. This CDR3 reads CASTRGLQPQHF. The CDR3 DNA is TGTGCCAGCACAAGGGGTTTACAGCCCCAGCATTTT.

The V call is TRBV5-1, the J call TRBJ2-7, with D unclear. Looked up from germline, CDR1 is SGHRS and CDR2 is YFSETQ. CDR3 length equals 14 residues. V lost 0 bases to trimming and J lost 2 bases, with 9 bases between them. In DNA form, the CDR3 reads TGCGCCAGCAGCTTGGAGGCCGATCCCTACGAGCAGTACTTC. Its translation is CASSLEADPYEQYF.

The gene calls are TRBV7-9 and TRBJ2-5; D is undetermined. Germline V gives CDR1 SEHNR, CDR2 FQNEAQ (reference sequence). The CDR3 extends over 16 amino acids. V lost 3 bases and J 0 bases, leaving 14 bases between the germline ends. The CDR3 sequence: CASSFGFRGHQETQYF. The CDR3 nucleotides read TGTGCCAGCAGCTTCGGGTTCCGAGGCCACCAAGAGACCCAGTACTTC.

The CDR3 DNA sequence: TGTGCCAGCAGCTTAGAGGGTCCGGCGGGCACAGATACGCAGTATTTT. The encoded protein is CASSLEGPAGTDTQYF. The rearrangement joins TRBV7-3 to TRBJ2-3; D is perhaps TRBD2 (5 bases). The CDR3 loop spans 16 amino acids. Trimming removed 2 bases at V and 1 base at J, with 13 bases between. Per germline, CDR1 SGHTA and CDR2 FQGTGA.

The genes are TRBV12-3 or TRBV12-4 and TRBJ2-7, with D perhaps TRBD2 (6 bases). The CDR3 length is 13 residues. Trimming stripped 6 bases from V and 2 bases from J, with 11 bases between. CDR3 residues: CASRRGSPYEQYF. The CDR3 DNA reads TGTGCCAGCAGACGGGGGTCCCCCTACGAGCAGTACTTC.

This clonotype was seen more than once but under ten times. This chain connects TRBV7-3 to TRBJ1-2; no clear D gene. Germline V CDR1 and CDR2: SGHTA, FQGTGA. The CDR3 is 13 amino acids. Trimming took 5 bases from V and 6 from J, leaving 13 bases between them. The CDR3 region has the DNA TGTGCCAGCAGCGTTCGGGGAGACGATGGCTACACCTTC. This codes for CASSVRGDDGYTF. Drawing the rest from reference TRBV7-3 and TRBJ1-2, the complete variable domain is GAGVSQTPSNKVTEKGKYVELRCDPISGHTALYWYRQSLGQGPEFLIYFQGTGAADDSGLPNDRFFAVRPEGSVSTLKIQRTERGDSAVYLCASSVRGDDGYTFGSGTRLTVV.

This clonotype was recorded a few times. V usage is TRBV29-1 and J usage is TRBJ2-7, with 10 positions matching TRBD1. Germline V gene lookup returns CDR1 SQVTM and CDR2 ANQGSEA. Unmatched junction bases numbered 9, after V lost 1 base and J lost 0 bases. The CDR3 covers 17 residues. The CDR3 DNA sequence: TGCAGCGTTGAAGGTATACCGGGACAGGGGCACTCCTACGAGCAGTACTTC. It specifies CSVEGIPGQGHSYEQYF.

The rearrangement joins TRBV10-3 to TRBJ2-7, with D perhaps given as TRBD1 or TRBD2 (5 bases each). Trimming cost V 8 bases and J 1 base, with 24 bases left between them. The CDR3 covers 17 residues. Germline CDR1 reads ENHRY; CDR2 reads SYGVKD. The CDR3 DNA follows: TGTGCCATCGTCCTCGGACTTACAGGTGAACCTTCCTACGAGCAGTACTTC. Translating gives CAIVLGLTGEPSYEQYF.

The rearrangement joins TRBV7-2 to TRBJ2-5; TRBD2 is a possible D gene (6 bases). Trimming shortened V by 4 bases and J by 5 bases, and 17 bases separated the two germline ends. The CDR3 covers 15 residues. Germline assignment: CDR1 SGHTA and CDR2 FQGNSA. CDR3 in DNA: TGTGCCAGCAGCTCGACTAGACCTAACGCTGAGACCCAGTACTTC. It translates to CASSSTRPNAETQYF. Variable domain in full (rest from reference TRBV7-2 and TRBJ2-5): GAGVSQSPSNKVTEKGKDVELRCDPISGHTALYWYRQSLGQGLEFLIYFQGNSAPDKSGLPSDRFSAERTGGSVSTLTIQRTQQEDSAVYLCASSSTRPNAETQYFGPGTRLLVL.

The chain carries TRBV27 and TRBJ2-3; possible D gene TRBD2, 7 bases. Trimming took 5 bases from V and 2 from J, leaving 20 bases between them. The CDR3 is made up of 17 amino acids. The V gene's germline CDR1 is MNHEY and CDR2 SMNVEV (reference sequence). The CDR3 sequence is CASSKGEGGPYTDTQYF. CDR3 coding DNA: TGTGCCAGCAGTAAGGGAGAGGGGGGGCCCTACACAGATACGCAGTATTTT.

The rearrangement uses TRBV3-1 and TRBJ2-1; 9 bases are a match to TRBD2. V trimming: 4 bases; J trimming: 7 bases; junction bases outside the gene matches: 11. CDR1 LGHDT and CDR2 YNNKEL come from the germline V gene (reference sequence). The CDR3 contains 16 residues. CDR3 loop: CASSREREVFGNEQFF. CDR3 coding DNA: TGTGCCAGCAGCCGGGAGCGGGAGGTCTTCGGAAATGAGCAGTTCTTC.

This clonotype appeared a single time. V gene TRBV5-1 combines with J gene TRBJ2-7, with TRBD1 identical over 9 bases. V shed 2 bases, J shed 2 bases, and the junction held 5 bases outside the gene matches. The CDR3 runs 15 residues. Germline CDR1 is SGHRS and CDR2 is YFSETQ. CDR3 sequence (DNA): TGCGCCAGCAGCTTAGGACAGGGGTACACCTACGAGCAGTACGTC. Translated, it gives CASSLGQGYTYEQYV.

The CDR3 spells CASARGQGNDEQFF. DNA of the CDR3: TGCGCCAGCGCTCGGGGACAGGGTAACGATGAGCAGTTCTTC. The chain has TRBV5-1 and TRBJ2-1, with 9 bases that match TRBD1. The CDR3 is 14 amino acids. V lost 7 bases, J lost 8 bases, and 10 bases stayed unmatched. Germline CDR1 reads SGHRS; CDR2 reads YFSETQ. Full variable domain (missing parts from reference TRBV5-1 and TRBJ2-1): KAGVTQTPRYLIKTRGQQVTLSCSPISGHRSVSWYQQTPGQGLQFLFEYFSETQRNKGNFPGRFSGRQFSNSRSEMNVSTLELGDSALYLCASARGQGNDEQFFGPGTRLTVL.

This chain uses TRBV29-1 with TRBJ2-7; 9 bases map to TRBD2. This CDR3 spans 13 amino acids. V lost 6 bases, J lost 1 base, and 4 bases stayed unmatched. CDR1 and CDR2 from the germline V gene are SQVTM and ANQGSEA. This chain's CDR3 is CSVSGRSSYEQYF. The CDR3 region has the DNA TGCAGCGTGAGCGGGAGGTCGTCCTACGAGCAGTACTTC.

The rearrangement joins TRBV10-3 to TRBJ1-6, with 7 bases that match TRBD1. Germline trimming cut 8 bases from V and 10 bases from J; bases unmatched to any gene: 5. This CDR3 is built from 12 residues. Germline CDR1 and CDR2: ENHRY and SYGVKD. In DNA form, the CDR3 reads TGTGCCATCGGGACAGTTGGGTCACCCCTCCACTTT. It translates to CAIGTVGSPLHF.

This chain links TRBV4-1 with TRBJ2-7; no reliable D call. The ends were cut back, 2 bases at V and 0 bases at J, with 5 bases in the middle. In germline, CDR1 is MGHRA, CDR2 YSYEKL. The CDR3 runs to 13 residues. CDR3 amino acids: CASSQIGSYEQYF. The CDR3 DNA sequence: TGCGCCAGCAGCCAAATTGGCTCCTACGAGCAGTACTTC.